This TCR beta chain is from a study of blood T cells in healthy people across ages. PCR was performed a second time for about 6 to 12 cycles using a sample-barcoded 5' primer and a J-beta primer mix. One entry per CDR3 protein, called by TCRdb with MiXCR from the 5' RACE reads. The sample holds nearly 1 million distinct CDR3 sequences, just over 50% seen once. The CDR3 spans 11 residues. The V end was cut by 8 bases, the J end by 5 bases, with 12 bases between. Germline assignment: CDR1 DFQATT and CDR2 SNEGSKA (reference sequence). This receptor was taken from a woman aged 60-75 years in good health. Sequencing was performed on blood. V usage is TRBV20-1 and J usage is TRBJ2-5; perhaps TRBD1 as D (6 bases). This CDR3 is CSPGVGETQYF. For the CDR3, the DNA is TGCAGTCCAGGGGTTGGGGAGACCCAGTACTTC.